One sample yielded the 23 T cell receptor beta chains listed below, sequenced in a study of T cells in Graves' hyperthyroidism and ophthalmopathy. From RNA transcripts, TCR beta CDR3 regions were amplified. RT-PCR in the first round (using the HTBI primer set) targeted the TCR CDR3. Using its own MiXCR run on the multiplex PCR reads, TCRdb lists one record per CDR3 protein. The sample records 750,000 to 900,000 distinct CDR3 sequences, roughly 40% being singletons. The sample consisted of blood. The origin of the receptors is a man younger than 35 with Graves' hyperthyroidism.

This clonotype occurred many times. V usage is TRBV15 and J usage is TRBJ2-3; weak D call: TRBD2 (5 bases). The CDR3 extends over 17 amino acids. Germline values: CDR1 LNHNV, CDR2 YYDKDF (reference sequence). V was cut by 0 bases and J by 0 bases, with 13 bases left in between. The CDR3 DNA reads as TGTGCCACCAGCAGAGAGACTACTAGGTCTAGCACAGATACGCAGTATTTT. This sequence encodes CATSRETTRSSTDTQYF.

This clonotype was detected a few times. This sequence joins TRBV2 and TRBJ1-1; D unclear. The CDR3 totals 13 residues. With 3 bases removed from V and 9 bases from J, the gap between germline ends came to 14 bases. Germline CDR1 and CDR2: SNHLY and FYNNEI. The CDR3 spells CASSDRTEKKAFF. For the CDR3, the DNA is TGTGCCAGCAGTGACCGGACGGAGAAGAAAGCTTTCTTT.

This chain uses TRBV7-2 with TRBJ2-2; no reliable D call. V gave up 1 base and J gave up 3 bases, with 6 bases separating them. This CDR3 is built from 14 residues. Germline V gene lookup returns CDR1 SGHTA and CDR2 FQGNSA. The CDR3 DNA reads TGTGCCAGCAGCTTAGGGGCATACACCGGGGAGCTGTTTTTT. It codes for CASSLGAYTGELFF.

This chain joins TRBV9 and TRBJ1-6; 9 bases fit TRBD1. Germline CDR1 reads SGDLS; CDR2 reads YYNGEE. The CDR3 loop spans 15 amino acids. The trim removed 6 bases at V and 3 bases at J, leaving 4 bases unmatched. CDR3 DNA sequence: TGTGCCAGCACGACAGGGGGAAACTATAATTCACCCCTCCACTTT. Its translation: CASTTGGNYNSPLHF. The full variable domain, its missing parts supplied by reference TRBV9 and TRBJ1-6, is DSGVTQTPKHLITATGQRVTLRCSPRSGDLSVYWYQQSLDQGLQFLIQYYNGEERAKGNILERFSAQQFPDLHSELNLSSLELGDSALYFCASTTGGNYNSPLHFGNGTRLTVT.

This sequence joins TRBV2 and TRBJ1-1, with 8 nucleotides matching TRBD1. V trimming: 4 bases; J trimming: 1 base; junction bases outside the gene matches: 5. This CDR3 region has 15 residues. Germline V gene lookup returns CDR1 SNHLY and CDR2 FYNNEI. The CDR3 nucleotides read TGTGCCAGCAGTGCCACCGGGACAGGGAACACTGAAGCTTTCTTT. Amino acid sequence: CASSATGTGNTEAFF.

V gene TRBV25-1 combines with J gene TRBJ2-5; D not certain. The ends were cut back, 6 bases at V and 5 bases at J, with 7 bases in the middle. Germline assignment: CDR1 MGHDK and CDR2 SYGVNS. This CDR3 spans 11 amino acids. The CDR3, as DNA: TGTGCCAGCAGAAGGGATGAGACCCAGTACTTC. This translates into CASRRDETQYF.

To note about this clonotype: This may be a read error: a much more frequent sequence differs by one nucleotide. This chain connects TRBV2 to TRBJ1-6; D gene uncertain. Trimming shortened V by 4 bases and J by 9 bases, and 7 bases separated the two germline ends. The CDR3 totals 12 residues. Germline values: CDR1 SNHLY, CDR2 FYNNEI. The CDR3 loop is CASSGRSSPLHF. The CDR3 DNA reads TGTGCCAGCAGTGGAAGAAGTTCACCCCTCCACTTT.

This chain joins TRBV2 and TRBJ1-5, with a weak D call TRBD1 (6 bases). Germline CDR1 reads SNHLY; CDR2 reads FYNNEI. V was shortened by 8 bases and J by 7 bases, with 18 bases between the two germline ends. The CDR3 consists of 14 residues. The DNA of the CDR3 is TGTGCCAGCTCACCGGGACAATCTATGCAGCCCCAGCATTTT. Protein product: CASSPGQSMQPQHF.

The V and J genes are TRBV6-5 and TRBJ2-7; D might be TRBD1 (6 bases). Deletions cut 6 bases from V and 4 bases from J, with 10 bases between. This CDR3 is 12 amino acids long. CDR1 is MNHEY and CDR2 is SVGAGI in the germline V gene. Here the CDR3 reads CASSYRVYEQYF. The CDR3 DNA sequence: TGTGCCAGCAGCTACAGGGTGTACGAGCAGTACTTC.

There are a few counts of this clonotype. J is TRBJ1-2 and V is TRBV6-5, with a weak D call TRBD1 (5 bases). Trimming left V 5 bases short and J 3 bases short, with 16 bases between. Germline V gene data show CDR1 as MNHEY and CDR2 as SVGAGI. CDR3 length equals 15 residues. The CDR3 nucleotides read TGTGCCAGCAGTCCCTTCGGGGGTAACGACTATGGCTACACCTTC. The encoded protein is CASSPFGGNDYGYTF.

As for this clonotype: The junction and the germline gene differ at one end; a read error may be behind it. The rearrangement links TRBV6-1 to TRBJ1-5; 7 bases line up with TRBD1. Germline V gene data show CDR1 as MNHNS and CDR2 as SASEGT. The CDR3 sequence is 14 residues long. The CDR3 protein is CASSQGVGVQSQHF. CDR3 nucleotides: TGTGCCAGCAGCCAGGGGGTCGGCGTTCAGTCCCAGCATTTT.

The table lists this clonotype with a count of one. The rearrangement links TRBV12-3 or TRBV12-4 to TRBJ1-5; D might be TRBD1 (5 bases). This CDR3 spans 15 amino acids. Between the trimmed V and J ends, which lost 3 bases and 1 base, there was a span of 10 bases. The CDR3 nucleotides are TGTGCCAGCAGTTTTGCAGGGAGAAGCAATCAGCCCCAGCATTTT. Amino acids: CASSFAGRSNQPQHF.

The V and J genes are TRBV5-1 and TRBJ2-7; 13 bases fit TRBD2. The CDR3 is 14 residues long. Trimming at V came to 3 bases and at J to 6 bases, leaving 3 bases not matched to a gene. Germline loops: CDR1 SGHRS, CDR2 YFSETQ. The CDR3 loop reads CASSSGTSGTEQYF. The CDR3 DNA is TGCGCCAGCAGCTCCGGGACTAGCGGGACCGAGCAGTACTTC.

This clonotype was detected only a few times. The chain carries TRBV11-2 and TRBJ2-5, with TRBD2 as a possible D gene (5 bases). Per germline, CDR1 SGHAT and CDR2 FQNNGV. Trimming removed 5 bases at V and 5 bases at J, with 12 bases between. This CDR3 has 13 amino acids. CDR3: CASSLDGVETQYF. CDR3 in DNA: TGTGCCAGCAGCCTCGACGGGGTGGAGACCCAGTACTTC.

This chain uses TRBV12-3 or TRBV12-4 with TRBJ1-1, with D possibly TRBD1 on 6 matching bases. The CDR3 sequence is 13 residues long. V lost 1 base, J lost 6 bases, and 9 bases lay in between. In DNA form, the CDR3 reads TGTGCCAGCAGTTTAGTAGGGGGGGCTGAAGCTTTCTTT. Amino acids: CASSLVGGAEAFF.

In this sample, this clonotype turned up once. This chain links TRBV12-3 or TRBV12-4 with TRBJ1-1, with D possibly matching TRBD1 (6 bases). The CDR3 contains 14 residues. Between the trimmed V and J ends, which lost 3 bases and 5 bases, there was a span of 13 bases. CDR3 residues: CASSFYRAGTEAFF. In nucleotides, the CDR3 is TGTGCCAGCAGTTTTTACAGGGCAGGGACTGAAGCTTTCTTT.

This clonotype showed up just a few times. The chain couples TRBV7-2 to TRBJ2-7; no clear D gene. Trimming shortened V by 0 bases and J by 6 bases, and 12 bases separated the two germline ends. This CDR3 region has 14 residues. Germline CDR1 SGHTA, CDR2 FQGNSA. This chain's CDR3 is CASSLAANRGEQYF. DNA of the CDR3: TGTGCCAGCAGCTTAGCAGCAAATCGCGGCGAGCAGTACTTC.

The chain links TRBV24-1 to TRBJ2-5; weak D call: TRBD2 (5 bases). V was cut by 8 bases and J by 1 base, with 10 bases left in between. Germline assignment: CDR1 KGHDR and CDR2 SFDVKD. The CDR3 is made up of 13 amino acids. The CDR3 here is CATTAGSQETQYF. CDR3 bases: TGTGCCACCACTGCGGGCTCCCAAGAGACCCAGTACTTC.

Points on this clonotype: The final CDR3 position lacks the conserved phenylalanine or tryptophan, pointing to a likely read error. The limits of the CDR3 on the DNA are not certain, so only TCRdb's listed CDR3 is given. The V gene is TRBV15, the J gene TRBJ1-6. Germline V gives CDR1 LNHNV, CDR2 YYDKDF (reference sequence). The CDR3 has 8 residues if both end residues are counted. The CDR3 region is CATSRDHS.

This clonotype was seen many times. The chain links TRBV10-3 to TRBJ2-7; TRBD1 might be the D (6 bases). The CDR3 has 13 amino acids. The V gene's germline CDR1 is ENHRY and CDR2 SYGVKD. V lost 6 bases, J lost 2 bases, and 11 bases lay in between. The CDR3 loop reads CAISRQETYEQYF. The CDR3 region has the DNA TGTGCCATCAGCCGACAGGAAACCTACGAGCAGTACTTC.

This clonotype was seen a few times. The V call is TRBV14, the J call TRBJ2-5; D possibly matches TRBD1 or TRBD2 (5 bases each). V lost 5 bases to trimming and J lost 2 bases, with 15 bases between them. Germline CDR1 is SGHDN and CDR2 is FVKESK. This CDR3 has 15 residues. CDR3 in DNA: TGTGCCAGCAGCGCTCGGGACCGGCCTCAAGAGACCCAGTACTTC. Protein product: CASSARDRPQETQYF.

The rearrangement links TRBV7-2 to TRBJ1-2; possible D gene TRBD1, 6 bases. The CDR3 has 13 residues. V lost 3 bases and J 8 bases, leaving 13 bases between the germline ends. Germline-derived CDR1 and CDR2 are SGHTA and FQGNSA. CDR3 amino acids: CASSFFGGVGYTF. In nucleotides, the CDR3 is TGTGCCAGCAGCTTTTTTGGGGGCGTCGGCTACACCTTC.

In this sample, this clonotype turned up a few times. The genes are TRBV9 and TRBJ1-3, with 8 bases fitting TRBD1. After removal of 2 bases from V and 0 bases from J, the junction contained 7 bases not matched to a gene. The CDR3 totals 17 residues. Germline V gene sequence: CDR1 SGDLS, CDR2 YYNGEE. The CDR3 here is CASSVEDRASSGNTIYF. CDR3 nucleotide sequence: TGTGCCAGCAGCGTCGAGGACAGGGCAAGCTCTGGAAACACCATATATTTT.